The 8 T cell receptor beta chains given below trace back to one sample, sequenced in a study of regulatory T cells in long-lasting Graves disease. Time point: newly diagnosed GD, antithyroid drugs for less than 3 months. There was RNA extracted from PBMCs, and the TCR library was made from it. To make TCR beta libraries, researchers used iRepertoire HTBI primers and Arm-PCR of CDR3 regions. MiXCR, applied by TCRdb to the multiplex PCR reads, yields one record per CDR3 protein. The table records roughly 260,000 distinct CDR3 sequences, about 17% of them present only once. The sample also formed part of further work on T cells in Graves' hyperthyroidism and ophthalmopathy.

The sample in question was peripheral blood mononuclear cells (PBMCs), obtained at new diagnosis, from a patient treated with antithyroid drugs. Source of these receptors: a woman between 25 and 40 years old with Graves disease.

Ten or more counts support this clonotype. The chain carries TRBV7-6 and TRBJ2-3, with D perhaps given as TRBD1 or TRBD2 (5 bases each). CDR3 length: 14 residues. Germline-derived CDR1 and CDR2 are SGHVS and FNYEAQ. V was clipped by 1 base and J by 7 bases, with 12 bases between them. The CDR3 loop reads CASSLEAGTHTQYF. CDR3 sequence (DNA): TGTGCCAGCAGCTTAGAAGCAGGGACCCATACGCAGTATTTT.

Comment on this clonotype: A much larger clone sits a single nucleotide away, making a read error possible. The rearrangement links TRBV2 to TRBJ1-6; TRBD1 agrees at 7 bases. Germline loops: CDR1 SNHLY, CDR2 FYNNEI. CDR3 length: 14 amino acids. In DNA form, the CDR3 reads TGTGCCAGCTTCAGAGCAGGGGGTAGTTCACCCCCCCACTTT. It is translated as CASFRAGGSSPPHF.

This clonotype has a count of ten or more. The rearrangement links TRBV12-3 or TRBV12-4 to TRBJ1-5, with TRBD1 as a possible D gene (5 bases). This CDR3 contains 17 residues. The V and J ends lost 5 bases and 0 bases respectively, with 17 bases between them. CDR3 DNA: TGTGCCAGCAGTCACCACGTGGGGGGAAATAGCAATCAGCCCCAGCATTTT. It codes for CASSHHVGGNSNQPQHF.

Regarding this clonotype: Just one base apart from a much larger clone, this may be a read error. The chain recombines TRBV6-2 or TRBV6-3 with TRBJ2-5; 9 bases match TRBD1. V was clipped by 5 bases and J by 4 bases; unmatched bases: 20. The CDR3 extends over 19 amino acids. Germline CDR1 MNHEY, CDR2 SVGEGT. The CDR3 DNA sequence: TGTGCCAGCAGTGTTGTTCTAGTTGTCGGGACAGGGAATCGAGAGACCCAGTACTTC. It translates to CASSVVLVVGTGNRETQYF.

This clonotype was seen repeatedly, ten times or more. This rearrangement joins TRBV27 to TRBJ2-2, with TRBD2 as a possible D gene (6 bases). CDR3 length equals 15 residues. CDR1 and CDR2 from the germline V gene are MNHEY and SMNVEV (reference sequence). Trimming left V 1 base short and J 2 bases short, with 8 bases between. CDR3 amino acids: CASSLFGSNTGELFF. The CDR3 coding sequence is TGTGCCAGCAGTTTATTCGGGAGCAACACCGGGGAGCTGTTTTTT.

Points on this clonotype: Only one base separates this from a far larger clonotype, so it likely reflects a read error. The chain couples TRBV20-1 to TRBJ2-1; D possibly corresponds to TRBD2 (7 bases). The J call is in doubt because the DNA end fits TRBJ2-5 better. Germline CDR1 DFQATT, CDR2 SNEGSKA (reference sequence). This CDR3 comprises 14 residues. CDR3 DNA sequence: TGCAGTGCTAGTCGGGGGGCCGTCCAAGAGATCCAGTACTTC. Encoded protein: CSASRGAVQEIQYF.

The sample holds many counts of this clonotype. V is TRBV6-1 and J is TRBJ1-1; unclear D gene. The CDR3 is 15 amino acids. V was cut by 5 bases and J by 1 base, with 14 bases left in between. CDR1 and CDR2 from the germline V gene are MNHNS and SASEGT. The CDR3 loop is CASSRVQSRNTEAFF. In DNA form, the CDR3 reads TGTGCCAGCAGTAGGGTACAGAGTCGGAACACTGAAGCTTTCTTT.

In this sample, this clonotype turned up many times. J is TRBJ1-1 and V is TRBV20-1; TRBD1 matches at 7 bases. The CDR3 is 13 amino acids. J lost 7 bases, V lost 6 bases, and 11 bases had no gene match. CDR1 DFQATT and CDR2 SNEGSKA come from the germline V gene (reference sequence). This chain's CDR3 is CSAPHRDSNEAFF. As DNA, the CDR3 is TGCAGTGCGCCTCACAGGGACAGTAATGAAGCTTTCTTT.